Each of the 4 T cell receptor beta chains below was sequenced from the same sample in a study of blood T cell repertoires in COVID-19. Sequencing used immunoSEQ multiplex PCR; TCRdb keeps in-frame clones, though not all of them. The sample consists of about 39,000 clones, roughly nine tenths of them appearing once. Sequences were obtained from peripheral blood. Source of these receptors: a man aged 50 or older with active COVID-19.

DNA of the CDR3: TGCGCCAGCAGCCAAGGCTCCCTAGCGGGAAGAAACGAGCAGTACTTC. Amino acid sequence: CASSQGSLAGRNEQYF. The V and J genes are TRBV4-1 and TRBJ2-7; 9 bases are shared with TRBD2. The CDR3 spans 16 residues. V was pared by 1 base and J by 5 bases, with 9 bases of the junction left unmatched. Germline CDR1 is MGHRA and CDR2 is YSYEKL.

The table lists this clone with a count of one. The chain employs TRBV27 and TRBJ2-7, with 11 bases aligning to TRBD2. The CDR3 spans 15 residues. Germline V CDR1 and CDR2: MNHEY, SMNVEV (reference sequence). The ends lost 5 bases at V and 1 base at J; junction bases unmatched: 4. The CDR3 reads CASSPGLAESYEQYF. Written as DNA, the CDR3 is TGTGCCAGCAGTCCGGGACTAGCGGAATCCTACGAGCAGTACTTC.

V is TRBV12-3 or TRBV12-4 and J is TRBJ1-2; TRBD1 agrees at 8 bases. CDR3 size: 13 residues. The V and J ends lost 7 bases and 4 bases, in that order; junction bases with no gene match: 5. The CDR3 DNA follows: TGTGCCAGCACCCCAACAGGGGGCTATGGCTACACCTTC. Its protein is CASTPTGGYGYTF.

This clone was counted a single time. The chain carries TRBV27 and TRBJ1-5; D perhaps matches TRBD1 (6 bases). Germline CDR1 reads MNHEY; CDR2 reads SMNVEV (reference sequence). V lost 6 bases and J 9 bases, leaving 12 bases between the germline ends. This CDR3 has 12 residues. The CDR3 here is CASSLQGGPQHF. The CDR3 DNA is TGTGCCAGCAGCTTACAGGGTGGGCCCCAGCATTTT.